The clone carrying this T cell receptor beta chain appeared many times. Its specificity is unknown. Gene names denote mouse genes. The sequenced fragment ends 4 residues before the CDR3 boundary, so the rest is inferred from the germline J gene. This specimen includes other DNA sequences encoding the same CDR3. Cells pooled from cutaneous lymph nodes were sorted on CD4, CD8alpha, NKG2D, NKG2ACE and other markers. The data were obtained in a study of CD8+ T cells in alopecia areata. The overall study: Female C3H/HeJ mice aged roughly 6-11 weeks received skin from approximately 6-12-month-old C3H/HeJ donors with spontaneous alopecia. Study-wide results and limits: Especially in alopecia totalis/universalis, lesional scalp showed greater clonality than normal scalp did. Scalp specimens additionally yield sequences from normal skin's resident alphabeta T cells. It was less clear whether patients shared TCRs than it was in mice, possibly because of HLA.

CDR1 and CDR2 (germline): NSQYPW, LRSPGD (reference sequence). This CDR3 comprises 14 residues. V shed 4 bases and J 1 base; nucleotides not matched to a gene: 0. Extracted RNA was reverse transcribed into cDNA, the sequencing template. Produced via immunoSEQ multiplex PCR; TCRdb's table is partial and in-frame only. The sample has over 250,000 clones, none seen only once. The genes are TRBV1 and TRBJ2-1, with 8 positions matching TRBD2. The TCR originated in a C3H/HeJ mouse with alopecia areata. For this strain, the MHC haplotype corresponds to H2-k. Material: CD4+ T cells sorted from a lymph node. The CDR3 here is CTCSDWGNYAEQFF. The covered CDR3 bases are TGCACCTGCAGTGACTGGGGGAACTATGCT.